These T cell receptor beta chains were read from a single sample in a study of cytotoxic CD8 clonotypes in ibrutinib-treated CLL. Repertoires were generated with immunoSEQ multiplex PCR, while TCRdb's copy carries only in-frame clones and drops some. This sample has tens of thousands of clones, with 65% to 70% found just once. The sample was PBMCs, taken after 24 months of ibrutinib treatment. The receptors were sampled from a human donor with chronic lymphocytic leukemia. Each CDR3 is given with its conserved first and last residue. D genes are given only for firm matches. Rows give clone size only sometimes, using once, few, many, or a class for an expanded clone.

>NA|TRBV28|14|NA|TRBJ1-5
TGTGCCAGCAGTTTATGGAGGGAGGTTCAGCCCCAGCATTTT
CASSLWREVQPQHF
>NA|TRBV7-3|13|NA|TRBJ2-1
TGTGCCAGCAGTCGGGACCCCCGGGGTGAGCAGTTCTTC
CASSRDPRGEQFF
>NA|TRBV30|14|NA|TRBJ1-2
TGTGCCTGGAGTGTATCGGACCGAAACTATGGCTACACCTTC
CAWSVSDRNYGYTF
>NA|TRBV19|14|NA|TRBJ1-5
TGTGCCAGTAGAGGGTCGAGTTACAATCAGCCCCAGCATTTT
CASRGSSYNQPQHF
>NA|TRBV5-6|15|many|TRBJ2-1
TGTGCCAGCTTCCCCCAGGGGGGCCTTAACAATGAGCAGTTCTTC
CASFPQGGLNNEQFF
>NA|TRBV7-9|13|NA|TRBJ1-2
TGTGCCAGCAGCTTCAAACGGGACATGGGCTACACCTTC
CASSFKRDMGYTF
>TRBD1|TRBV7-7|15|NA|TRBJ1-2
TGTGCTAGCAGCCCGCGGACAGGGCGAGGCTATGGCTACACCTTC
CASSPRTGRGYGYTF
>TRBD1|TRBV12-5|14|once|TRBJ1-3
TGTGCTAGTGGTTTGGGACAGGGGGCAAACACCATATATTTT
CASGLGQGANTIYF
>TRBD1|TRBV2|15|once|TRBJ2-3
TGTGCCAGCAGTGAACTCGGGACAGGGGGAGATACGCAGTATTTT
CASSELGTGGDTQYF
>NA|TRBV11-3|12|NA|TRBJ1-2
TGTGCCAGCAGCTTAGGCCTCTATGGCTACACCTTC
CASSLGLYGYTF
>NA|TRBV29-1|14|many|TRBJ2-7
TGCAGCCCCTTCTGGCAGCGGACTTCTCCCGAGCAGTACTTC
CSPFWQRTSPEQYF
>TRBD2|TRBV18|14|NA|TRBJ2-7
TGTGCCAGCTCACTTGGGACTAGCTCCTACGAGCAGTACTTC
CASSLGTSSYEQYF
>NA|TRBV6-5|14|NA|TRBJ1-2
TGTGCCAGCAGCCAGAGGCTGGTCCCGGGGGGCTACACCTTC
CASSQRLVPGGYTF
>TRBD2|TRBV5-6|19|NA|TRBJ2-2
TGTGCCAGCAGCCGGGTAGGACTAGCGGGAGGGCGAATCACCGGGGAGCTGTTTTTT
CASSRVGLAGGRITGELFF
>TRBD1|TRBV4-2|13|NA|TRBJ2-1
TGTGCCAGCAACAGACAGGGATACAATGAGCAGTTCTTC
CASNRQGYNEQFF
>NA|TRBV14|17|few|TRBJ2-2
TGTGCCAGCAGCCCTCTCGGGCTAGTTAAGAACACCGGGGAGCTGTTTTTT
CASSPLGLVKNTGELFF
>NA|TRBV2|13|once|TRBJ2-3
TGTGCCATGTGGCGGGGGCGCACAGATACGCAGTATTTT
CAMWRGRTDTQYF
>NA|TRBV6-1|12|many|TRBJ2-7
TGTGCCAGCGGCACCGGGGCCTACGAGCAGTACTTC
CASGTGAYEQYF
>TRBD2|TRBV7-3|15|NA|TRBJ2-1
TGTGCCAGCAGCTTCGGACTAGCGGGAGTGAACGAGCAGTTCTTC
CASSFGLAGVNEQFF
>NA|TRBV6-5|13|few|TRBJ1-2
TGTGCCAGCAGTCCTCGGACAGACTATGGCTACACCTTC
CASSPRTDYGYTF
>TRBD1|TRBV29-1|11|few|TRBJ1-2
TGCAGTGCAGGGGGGAACTATGGCTACACCTTC
CSAGGNYGYTF
>NA|TRBV6-6|14|once|TRBJ2-3
TGTGCCAGCAGTTACTCGGGGCGCACAGATACGCAGTATTTT
CASSYSGRTDTQYF
>NA|TRBV6-5|13|NA|TRBJ1-1
TGTGCCAGCAGTTTGGGGGGTCAAGGCGCAGCTTTCTTT
CASSLGGQGAAFF
>NA|TRBV28|15|NA|TRBJ2-7
TGTGCCAGCAGCCCTAGAGGGACTTATGCCTACGAGCAGTACTTC
CASSPRGTYAYEQYF
>TRBD2|TRBV6-5|14|few|TRBJ2-3
TGTGCCACCAAGCGGGAGGGCCAGACAGATACGCAGTATTTT
CATKREGQTDTQYF
>TRBD2|TRBV10-3|13|NA|TRBJ2-7
TGTGCCGCCGGACTAGCGGGGCTCTACGAGCAGTACTTC
CAAGLAGLYEQYF
>TRBD1|TRBV19|14|NA|TRBJ1-1
TGTGCCAGTATCGACAGGGGACTGAACACTGAAGCTTTCTTT
CASIDRGLNTEAFF
>NA|TRBV19|13|NA|TRBJ2-7
TGTGCCAGTAGTATAGTAGGATACTACGAGCAGTACTTC
CASSIVGYYEQYF
>TRBD1|TRBV13|16|once|TRBJ2-7
TGTGCCAGCACCTTAAGTGGGCACAGGGGGCCGCGAGAGCAGTACTTC
CASTLSGHRGPREQYF
>TRBD2|TRBV7-8|14|NA|TRBJ2-7
TGTGCCAGCAGCGACCCCGGGACTACATACGAGCAGTACTTC
CASSDPGTTYEQYF
>TRBD2|TRBV6-5|15|NA|TRBJ2-3
TGTGCCAGCAGCCGTAGCGGGGTCATCACAGATACGCAGTATTTT
CASSRSGVITDTQYF
>TRBD1|TRBV6-5|15|NA|TRBJ1-6
TGTGCCAGCACCATCCGGACAGGGCGGAATTCACCCCTCCACTTT
CASTIRTGRNSPLHF
>NA|TRBV7-3|13|NA|TRBJ2-7
TGTGCCAGCAGCTTATACCCAGGGAACGAGCAGTACTTC
CASSLYPGNEQYF
>NA|TRBV10-3|14|once|TRBJ2-3
TGTGCCATCAGTGGGTGGGGCAGCACAGATACGCAGTATTTT
CAISGWGSTDTQYF
>TRBD1|TRBV5-1|13|NA|TRBJ1-1
TGCGCCAGCAGCTTGGGACAGGGGGCGGGAGCTTTCTTT
CASSLGQGAGAFF
>TRBD1|TRBV4-1|21|medium-sized|TRBJ1-3
TGCGCCAGCAGCCAAGACCCGGTGGGGACAGCAAATCTACTCTCTGGAAACACCATATATTTT
CASSQDPVGTANLLSGNTIYF
>NA|TRBV7-2|12|NA|TRBJ2-7
TGTGCCAGCAGCTTAGACGGAGACGAGCAGTACTTC
CASSLDGDEQYF
>NA|TRBV30|13|NA|TRBJ1-3
TGTGCCTGGATCAGAAGCTCTGGAAACACCATATATTTT
CAWIRSSGNTIYF
>NA|TRBV6-5|12|NA|TRBJ1-1
TGTGCCAGCGGTTTCCAGAACACTGAAGCTTTCTTT
CASGFQNTEAFF
>NA|TRBV5-6|13|NA|TRBJ2-5
TGTGCCAGCAGCTTCTGGTACCAAGAGACCCAGTACTTC
CASSFWYQETQYF
>TRBD2|TRBV10-1|15|NA|TRBJ2-3
TGCGCCAGCATGTTCGGCGGGAGGGTCCCAGGTACGCAGTATTTT
CASMFGGRVPGTQYF
>NA|TRBV20-1|9|once|TRBJ1-1
TGCAGTGCTAGAACTGAAGCTTTCTTT
CSARTEAFF
>NA|TRBV6-6|11|few|TRBJ1-2
TGTGCCAGCAGTTACCCTAAAGGCTACACCTTC
CASSYPKGYTF